This TCR beta chain was sequenced in a study of T cell repertoires in cytomegalovirus infection. Study background: Well-studied HLA-B-restricted epitopes and recently identified HLA-C-restricted epitopes of CMV were both used in the study. Study-level findings and limits: CMV-specific TCR beta clonotypes restricted by HLA-C dominated the ex vivo response. Summed frequency of public TCR beta families distinguished CMV carriers with the relevant HLA.

Points on this clonotype: No antigen is known for it.

One entry per CDR3 protein results from TCRdb running MiXCR on the reads. This sample has roughly 500,000 distinct CDR3 sequences, with 33% found just once. The receptor was isolated from a human donor in good health (CMV status not recorded). Some clones in this sample may be carry-over from other donors' samples. Sample: cultured PBMCs, taken from culture after CMV antigen stimulation.

CDR3 protein: CSGLTPERHTQYF. In DNA, the CDR3 is TGCAGTGGCTTGACTCCAGAGCGCCATACGCAGTATTTT. The chain has TRBV20-1 and TRBJ2-3; D unclear. The V end was cut by 7 bases, the J end by 7 bases, with 18 bases between. Germline V gives CDR1 DFQATT, CDR2 SNEGSKA (reference sequence). The CDR3 spans 13 residues.